One and the same sample provided the 19 T cell receptor beta chains below, sequenced in a study of blood T cell repertoires in COVID-19. Here immunoSEQ multiplex PCR was the method, and the copy in TCRdb shows in-frame clones only, minus some. The sample carries around 70,000 clones, roughly 80% recorded once. Source material: peripheral blood. These receptors were taken from a woman in her sixties with acute or convalescent COVID-19.

Details on this clone: Other DNA sequences in the sample encode the same CDR3. This chain joins TRBV6-5 and TRBJ1-3; 7 positions match TRBD1. The V gene end was trimmed by 5 bases and the J gene end by 0 bases; junction bases not matched to a gene: 1. The CDR3 consists of 14 residues. In germline, CDR1 is MNHEY, CDR2 SVGAGI. The CDR3 sequence: CASSRTGSGNTIYF. The CDR3 DNA sequence: TGTGCCAGCAGTCGGACAGGCTCTGGAAACACCATATATTTT.

The chain links TRBV6-6 to TRBJ2-5; the D is unclear. Trimming cost V 6 bases and J 0 bases, with 11 bases left between them. This CDR3 contains 14 residues. Germline values: CDR1 MNHNY, CDR2 SVGAGI (reference sequence). The CDR3 loop reads CASRPRPDQETQYF. CDR3 sequence (DNA): TGTGCCAGCAGACCTAGACCGGACCAAGAGACCCAGTACTTC.

The chain has TRBV7-2 and TRBJ2-1; 13 nucleotides align to TRBD2. The CDR3 length is 15 residues. Germline loops: CDR1 SGHTA, CDR2 FQGNSA. The V gene end was trimmed by 4 bases and the J gene end by 7 bases; junction bases not matched to a gene: 4. For the CDR3, the DNA is TGTGCCAGCAGCTCGGGACTAGCGGGGAGTAATGAGCAGTTCTTC. This codes for CASSSGLAGSNEQFF.

V gene TRBV5-1 combines with J gene TRBJ2-1; 7 nucleotides match TRBD1. V lost 0 bases, J lost 0 bases, and 3 bases stayed unmatched. Looked up from germline, CDR1 is SGHRS and CDR2 is YFSETQ. This CDR3 is 16 amino acids long. The CDR3 reads CASSLAAGGSYNEQFF. CDR3 coding DNA: TGCGCCAGCAGCTTGGCGGCAGGGGGCTCCTACAATGAGCAGTTCTTC.

The rearrangement links TRBV2 to TRBJ1-1; D remains unclear. This CDR3 contains 11 residues. From germline, CDR1 is SNHLY and CDR2 FYNNEI. The ends were cut back, 5 bases at V and 11 bases at J, with 12 bases in the middle. The CDR3 DNA follows: TGTGCCAGCAGTCCCTCCTCCCTCGCTTTCTTT. Its translation is CASSPSSLAFF.

This clone appeared a single time. V usage is TRBV27 and J usage is TRBJ2-7; 8 bases are shared with TRBD1. The CDR3 sequence is 14 residues long. V lost 5 bases and J lost 6; bases outside the gene matches: 9. CDR1 and CDR2 from the germline V gene are MNHEY and SMNVEV (reference sequence). CDR3 sequence (DNA): TGTGCCAGCAGTAAGGACAGGGTTGGCTTCGAGCAGTACTTC. Translation: CASSKDRVGFEQYF.

The chain combines TRBV2 with TRBJ1-1; the D gene is possibly TRBD1 (6 bases). Trimming pared 5 bases from V and 10 bases from J, leaving 17 bases between. The CDR3 contains 13 residues. Germline CDR1 and CDR2: SNHLY and FYNNEI. Here the CDR3 reads CASSRGGIGAAFF. The CDR3 DNA reads as TGTGCCAGCAGTCGAGGGGGAATTGGGGCAGCTTTCTTT.

The V call is TRBV18, the J call TRBJ2-2; TRBD1 agrees at 7 bases. The V gene end was trimmed by 4 bases and the J gene end by 2 bases; junction bases not matched to a gene: 7. Germline-derived CDR1 and CDR2 are KGHSH and LQKENI. There are 16 residues in the CDR3. The CDR3 nucleotides are TGTGCCAGCTCACTCGCCGGGACAGTTAACACCGGGGAGCTGTTTTTT. Translated: CASSLAGTVNTGELFF.

This chain connects TRBV6-1 to TRBJ1-2; TRBD1 is a possible D gene (6 bases). Trimming stripped 6 bases from V and 6 bases from J, with 11 bases between. The CDR3 runs to 12 residues. The germline gives CDR1 MNHNS, CDR2 SASEGT. CDR3 protein: CASSLQGNGYTF. For the CDR3, the DNA is TGTGCCAGCAGCCTACAGGGAAATGGCTACACCTTC.

The V call is TRBV29-1, the J call TRBJ1-2; 7 bases match TRBD1. This CDR3 contains 14 residues. Germline-derived CDR1 and CDR2 are SQVTM and ANQGSEA. V lost 6 bases and J lost 4; bases outside the gene matches: 11. CDR3 sequence (DNA): TGCAGCGTCCCATATCCCCGGGACAGCTATGGCTACACCTTC. Translating it yields CSVPYPRDSYGYTF.

The gene calls are TRBV5-4 and TRBJ2-4, with 8 nucleotides matching TRBD1. The CDR3 is 14 residues long. Germline V lookup: CDR1 SGHNT, CDR2 YYREEE (reference sequence). Trimming cost V 3 bases and J 5 bases; bases outside gene matches: 4. This CDR3 reads CASSSSGGQNIQYF. The CDR3 region has the DNA TGTGCCAGCAGCTCCTCAGGGGGCCAAAACATTCAGTACTTC.

The chain couples TRBV24-1 to TRBJ1-5, with TRBD1 identical over 9 bases. Germline CDR1 reads KGHDR; CDR2 reads SFDVKD. CDR3 length equals 15 residues. J lost 3 bases, V lost 3 bases, and 2 bases had no gene match. The CDR3 protein is CATSDGTGLNQPQHF. CDR3 bases: TGTGCCACCAGTGATGGGACAGGGCTCAATCAGCCCCAGCATTTT.

The rearrangement uses TRBV7-2 and TRBJ2-5; weak D call: TRBD2 (7 bases). Trimming shortened V by 5 bases and J by 5 bases, and 24 bases separated the two germline ends. This CDR3 is built from 17 residues. Germline V gene lookup returns CDR1 SGHTA and CDR2 FQGNSA. The CDR3 DNA reads as TGTGCCAGCAGCCCCCAGGTCGGCGGGGGCCCTGGGGAGACCCAGTACTTC. This codes for CASSPQVGGGPGETQYF.

The chain employs TRBV9 and TRBJ2-7; possible D gene TRBD1, 6 bases. The V and J ends lost 0 bases and 2 bases respectively, with 9 bases between them. Germline-derived CDR1 and CDR2 are SGDLS and YYNGEE. The CDR3 runs 14 residues. The CDR3 loop reads CASSVDYRAYEQYF. As DNA, the CDR3 is TGTGCCAGCAGCGTAGACTACAGGGCCTACGAGCAGTACTTC.

V usage is TRBV5-1 and J usage is TRBJ1-5; D gene unclear. The CDR3 spans 14 residues. Trimming left V 0 bases short and J 4 bases short, with 8 bases between. Per the germline V gene, CDR1 is SGHRS and CDR2 is YFSETQ. The CDR3, as DNA: TGCGCCAGCAGCTTGGGCGGGCTGAATCAGCCCCAGCATTTT. It codes for CASSLGGLNQPQHF. The whole variable domain, remainder taken from reference TRBV5-1 and TRBJ1-5, is KAGVTQTPRYLIKTRGQQVTLSCSPISGHRSVSWYQQTPGQGLQFLFEYFSETQRNKGNFPGRFSGRQFSNSRSEMNVSTLELGDSALYLCASSLGGLNQPQHFGDGTRLSIL.

V is TRBV30 and J is TRBJ2-7, with D tentatively TRBD2 (6 bases). The CDR3 loop spans 11 amino acids. V lost 7 bases and J 7 bases, leaving 14 bases between the germline ends. Germline V gene data show CDR1 as GTSNPN and CDR2 as SVGIG (reference sequence). The chain's CDR3 is CALYAGREQYV. The CDR3 DNA sequence: TGTGCCTTATATGCGGGGAGAGAGCAGTACGTC.

This chain uses TRBV29-1 with TRBJ2-1; D not resolved. CDR3 length: 15 amino acids. Germline CDR1 SQVTM, CDR2 ANQGSEA. Trimming cost V 0 bases and J 4 bases, with 13 bases left between them. In DNA form, the CDR3 reads TGCAGCGTTGAAGAGGCACATTCCAATTACAATGAGCAGTTCTTC. This sequence encodes CSVEEAHSNYNEQFF.

J is TRBJ2-4 and V is TRBV21-1; TRBD1, as called in the table, went unchecked against the DNA. TRBV21-1 is classified as a pseudogene. There are 15 residues in the CDR3. The chain's CDR3 is CASSRRGQGKNIQYF. CDR3 in DNA: TGTGCCAGCAGCCGAAGGGGCCAGGGCAAAAACATTCAGTACTTC.

The CDR3 sequence is CASSPSGTLNTGELFF. In nucleotides, the CDR3 is TGTGCCAGCAGCCCTTCCGGGACATTAAACACCGGGGAGCTGTTTTTT. The chain has TRBV9 and TRBJ2-2, with D perhaps matching TRBD1 (6 bases). Germline CDR1 and CDR2: SGDLS and YYNGEE. V lost 4 bases and J lost 2, with 15 bases in between. CDR3 size: 16 residues.